This note documents a single T cell receptor (beta chain) sequence. The antigen remains undetermined. Sequencing used immunoSEQ version 4 in survey mode. The table came from immunoSEQ multiplex PCR; TCRdb's copy has only in-frame clones and leaves some out. The table includes 40,000 to 45,000 clones, 91% detected once. The CDR3 is 19 residues long. The germline V gene encodes CDR1 LNHDA and CDR2 SQIVND (reference sequence). Trimming removed 6 bases from V and 5 bases from J; junction bases left unmatched: 21. This record belongs to a study of persistence of HIV-infected CD4 T cells. Cells were stimulated nonspecifically with anti-CD3/anti-CD28 magnetic beads. Sorting selected CD4+ T cells upregulating both CD40 ligand and CD69. Undetectable plasma HIV-1 RNA below 50 copies/mL lasted at least 4 years.

The chain links TRBV19 to TRBJ1-4, with 7 bases that match TRBD1. Source: CD4+ T cells sorted from PBMCs after approximately 19-hour stimulation, taken from a patient who received antiretroviral therapy. This sequence was found in an adult man with HIV who was CMV-seropositive. CDR3 coding DNA: TGTGCCAGTAGAAACGTTCGTTGGGACAGCTCAACCCCAAATGAAAAACTGTTTTTT. Amino acids: CASRNVRWDSSTPNEKLFF.